A single sample is the source of the 10 T cell receptor beta chains below, sequenced in a study of blood T cell repertoires in COVID-19. The data were produced by immunoSEQ multiplex PCR, yet TCRdb's version contains in-frame clones alone and is incomplete. In the table there are about 170,000 clones, about 93% of which are singletons. Specimen: peripheral blood. These receptors were obtained from a woman between 45 and 65 years old with acute or convalescent COVID-19.

This chain uses TRBV2 with TRBJ2-7, with D uncertain. CDR3 length equals 14 residues. Trimming took 6 bases from V and 3 from J, leaving 15 bases between them. Germline CDR1 and CDR2: SNHLY and FYNNEI. The CDR3 sequence: CASRTLARLYEQYF. The DNA of the CDR3 is TGTGCCAGCAGGACCCTGGCCAGGCTCTACGAGCAGTACTTC.

CDR3 sequence: CASSTRVAGRDEQYF. In nucleotides, the CDR3 is TGTGCCAGCAGCACTCGAGTAGCGGGACGGGACGAGCAGTACTTC. The chain has TRBV7-6 and TRBJ2-7; 8 bases line up with TRBD2. Looked up from germline, CDR1 is SGHVS and CDR2 is FNYEAQ. This CDR3 is built from 15 residues. The junction had 11 bases not matched to a gene; V was cut back by 5 bases and J by 5 bases.

The gene calls are TRBV5-1 and TRBJ2-2; TRBD1 is a possible D gene (5 bases). The CDR3 contains 14 residues. V lost 7 bases, J lost 1 base, and 11 bases lay in between. CDR1 is SGHRS and CDR2 is YFSETQ in the germline V gene. CDR3 sequence: CASLVRENTGELFF. Here the CDR3 DNA reads TGCGCCAGCTTGGTCAGGGAGAACACCGGGGAGCTGTTTTTT.

The chain employs TRBV30 and TRBJ1-1; weak D call: TRBD1 (5 bases). The V gene's germline CDR1 is GTSNPN and CDR2 SVGIG (reference sequence). This CDR3 region has 12 residues. The CDR3 protein is CVASGGRTEAFF. CDR3 coding DNA: TGTGTCGCAAGTGGGGGGAGGACTGAAGCTTTCTTT.

For the CDR3, the DNA is TGTGCCAGCAGTTGGCCCCGGGGGATCGCCTACAATGAGCAGTTCTTC. Translation: CASSWPRGIAYNEQFF. The chain links TRBV6-2 or TRBV6-3 to TRBJ2-1; TRBD2 is a possible D gene (6 bases). The CDR3 loop spans 16 amino acids. Germline V gives CDR1 MNHEY, CDR2 SVGEGT. Trimming removed 4 bases from V and 2 bases from J, with 15 bases in between.

This clone appeared a single time. This chain uses TRBV5-1 with TRBJ1-2; D remains ambiguous. Per the germline V gene, CDR1 is SGHRS and CDR2 is YFSETQ. The CDR3 runs to 14 residues. V gave up 3 bases and J gave up 5 bases, with 14 bases separating them. The CDR3 bases are TGCGCCAGCAGCTCTCCCCCCTCGGGATATGGCTACACCTTC. It codes for CASSSPPSGYGYTF.

This clone was seen more than once but under ten times. This rearrangement joins TRBV9 to TRBJ1-2, with D possibly matching TRBD1 (6 bases). Per the germline V gene, CDR1 is SGDLS and CDR2 is YYNGEE. V lost 0 bases and J 5 bases, leaving 14 bases between the germline ends. The CDR3 is 15 amino acids. The CDR3 nucleotides read TGTGCCAGCAGCGTAGCGGGGGGGCTAGGGTATGGCTACACCTTC. This sequence encodes CASSVAGGLGYGYTF.

The rearrangement uses TRBV28 and TRBJ2-3, with 8 bases identical to TRBD1. V dropped 7 bases and J dropped 5; count of bases not matched to a gene: 14. The CDR3 consists of 16 residues. Per germline, CDR1 MDHEN and CDR2 SYDVKM. CDR3 coding DNA: TGTGCCAGCACTTCTTCCCCGGGACAGGCAAGAGATACGCAGTATTTT. Translated: CASTSSPGQARDTQYF.

The rearrangement joins TRBV7-3 to TRBJ2-7; D perhaps matches TRBD1 (6 bases). Germline V gene lookup returns CDR1 SGHTA and CDR2 FQGTGA. Trimming pared 2 bases from V and 8 bases from J, leaving 13 bases between. The CDR3 consists of 13 residues. The DNA of the CDR3 is TGTGCCAGCAGCTTATCGACAGGTGGTAAGCAGTACTTC. This codes for CASSLSTGGKQYF.

This clone is a singleton in its sample. The genes are TRBV3-1 (or the pseudogene TRBV3-2) and TRBJ2-5; D call uncertain. Germline-derived CDR1 and CDR2 are LGHDT and YNNKEL (reference sequence). The CDR3 covers 14 residues. Trimming shortened V by 0 bases and J by 5 bases, and 10 bases separated the two germline ends. The CDR3 sequence is CASSQDYRWETQYF. DNA for the CDR3: TGTGCCAGCAGCCAAGATTACCGGTGGGAGACCCAGTACTTC.